The rows below give T cell receptor beta chains drawn from one sample of a study of blood T cell repertoires in COVID-19. Sequencing was performed with immunoSEQ multiplex PCR; in TCRdb, only in-frame clones are kept and a portion is missing. The sample includes 150,000 to 190,000 clones, about 85% of them seen just once. Material for sequencing was peripheral blood. The receptor set was obtained from a woman aged 55-70 years with COVID-19, enrolled during active disease. Both conserved end residues are part of each CDR3. The order of the fields is D gene, clone size, V gene, J gene, CDR3 protein, CDR3 DNA. A D gene is named only where the DNA matches it firmly. Clone size is shown for a subset of rows, as once, few, many or a class of expanded clone.

D gene: .; clone size: .; V gene: TRBV6-5; J gene: TRBJ1-1; CDR3 protein: CASSYVLQGNTEAFF; CDR3 DNA: TGTGCCAGCAGTTATGTATTACAGGGGAACACTGAAGCTTTCTTT
D gene: .; clone size: .; V gene: TRBV28; J gene: TRBJ2-2; CDR3 protein: CASSLGGEVGGELFF; CDR3 DNA: TGTGCCAGCAGTTTGGGCGGGGAGGTAGGCGGGGAGCTGTTTTTT
D gene: .; clone size: once; V gene: TRBV19; J gene: TRBJ1-3; CDR3 protein: CASSFIQGNTIYF; CDR3 DNA: TGTGCCAGTAGTTTCATTCAGGGAAACACCATATATTTT
D gene: TRBD1; clone size: .; V gene: TRBV5-1; J gene: TRBJ2-7; CDR3 protein: CASSLVTGNDEQYF; CDR3 DNA: TGCGCCAGCAGCTTGGTGACAGGGAACGACGAGCAGTACTTC
D gene: .; clone size: .; V gene: TRBV5-1; J gene: TRBJ2-3; CDR3 protein: CASSSYRSTDTQYF; CDR3 DNA: TGCGCCAGCAGCTCCTACAGGAGCACAGATACGCAGTATTTT
D gene: .; clone size: medium-sized; V gene: TRBV3-1/TRBV3-2; J gene: TRBJ2-2; CDR3 protein: CASSRQLRELFF; CDR3 DNA: TGTGCCAGCAGCCGACAGTTGCGGGAGCTGTTTTTT
D gene: .; clone size: few; V gene: TRBV7-7; J gene: TRBJ1-4; CDR3 protein: CASSPGVGGGEKLFF; CDR3 DNA: TGTGCCAGCAGCCCAGGGGTAGGGGGTGGCGAAAAACTGTTTTTT
D gene: .; clone size: .; V gene: TRBV12-3/TRBV12-4; J gene: TRBJ1-1; CDR3 protein: CASSSRVRTEAFF; CDR3 DNA: TGTGCCAGCAGTTCCAGGGTGAGGACTGAAGCTTTCTTT
D gene: .; clone size: .; V gene: TRBV12-2; J gene: TRBJ2-2; CDR3 protein: CASRLIGLAGGSGGELFF; CDR3 DNA: TGTGCAAGTCGCTTAATTGGGCTAGCGGGAGGATCGGGCGGGGAGCTGTTTTTT
D gene: .; clone size: .; V gene: TRBV7-9; J gene: TRBJ2-2; CDR3 protein: CASSLAQGYTGELFF; CDR3 DNA: TGTGCCAGCAGCTTGGCTCAGGGATACACCGGGGAGCTGTTTTTT
D gene: TRBD1; clone size: once; V gene: TRBV28; J gene: TRBJ1-3; CDR3 protein: CASRPGTGSGNTIYF; CDR3 DNA: TGTGCCAGCCGACCCGGGACAGGGTCCGGAAACACCATATATTTT